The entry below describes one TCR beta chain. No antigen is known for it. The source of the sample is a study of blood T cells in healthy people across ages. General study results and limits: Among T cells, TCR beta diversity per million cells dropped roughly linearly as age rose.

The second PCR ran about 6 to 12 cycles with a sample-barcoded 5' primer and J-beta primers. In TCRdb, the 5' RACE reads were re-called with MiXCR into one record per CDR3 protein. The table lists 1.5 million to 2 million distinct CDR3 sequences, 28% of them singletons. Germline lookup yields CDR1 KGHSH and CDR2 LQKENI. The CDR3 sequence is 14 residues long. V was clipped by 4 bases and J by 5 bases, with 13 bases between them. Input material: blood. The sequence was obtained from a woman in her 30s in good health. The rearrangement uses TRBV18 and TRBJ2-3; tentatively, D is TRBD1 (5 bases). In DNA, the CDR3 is TGTGCCAGCTCACTACAGGTTGATAGAGATACGCAGTATTTT. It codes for CASSLQVDRDTQYF.